This T cell receptor (beta chain) was sequenced during a study of regulatory T cells in long-lasting Graves disease. V was shortened by 0 bases and J by 0 bases, with 6 bases between the two germline ends. The germline V gene encodes CDR1 SNHLY and CDR2 FYNNEI. The CDR3 is 15 residues long. Sequencing libraries for TCR beta were prepared with iRepertoire HTBI primers and Arm-PCR of CDR3 regions. TCRdb independently ran MiXCR on the multiplex PCR reads; one entry per CDR3 protein. This table holds about 470,000 distinct CDR3 sequences, 14% to 15% found once. In this sample, this clonotype turned up many times. Sample time point: newly diagnosed GD, antithyroid drugs for less than 3 months. The TCR library used RNA extracted from PBMCs. These same data were also listed under a study on T cells in Graves' hyperthyroidism and ophthalmopathy.

J is TRBJ1-5 and V is TRBV2; no definite D call. The receptor comes from a woman in her thirties with Graves disease. The source material was peripheral blood mononuclear cells (PBMCs), sampled at new diagnosis, from a patient treated with antithyroid drugs. The CDR3 loop is CASSEAQLSNQPQHF. In nucleotides, the CDR3 is TGTGCCAGCAGTGAAGCTCAGCTTAGCAATCAGCCCCAGCATTTT. The entire variable domain, with the rest obtained from reference TRBV2 and TRBJ1-5, is as follows: EPEVTQTPSHQVTQMGQEVILRCVPISNHLYFYWYRQILGQKVEFLVSFYNNEISEKSEIFDDQFSVERPDGSNFTLKIRSTKLEDSAMYFCASSEAQLSNQPQHFGDGTRLSIL.